This record concerns one TCR beta chain sequence. TCRdb keeps only in-frame clones here, not all; method: immunoSEQ multiplex PCR. Of hundreds of thousands of clones listed, over 75% are singletons. V lost 2 bases and J lost 5; bases outside the gene matches: 6. Germline V CDR1 and CDR2: MGHDK, SYGVNS. This CDR3 has 16 residues. The source of the sample is a study of shared T cell receptors in the human thymus. This same sample was also part of a study on human thymus T cells. That study reports: Donors were healthy Finnish babies undergoing corrective operations for congenital heart defects. Corrective heart surgery yielded the resections from which the thymus tissue came.

The chain is built from TRBV25-1 and TRBJ2-5; 12 bases align to TRBD2. The sequencing sample was made of thymocytes. The receptor was derived from a boy younger than two with a congenital heart defect. In nucleotides, the CDR3 is TGTGCCAGCAGTGAACGGCTAGCGGGAGGGTGGGAGACCCAGTACTTC. Translating gives CASSERLAGGWETQYF.